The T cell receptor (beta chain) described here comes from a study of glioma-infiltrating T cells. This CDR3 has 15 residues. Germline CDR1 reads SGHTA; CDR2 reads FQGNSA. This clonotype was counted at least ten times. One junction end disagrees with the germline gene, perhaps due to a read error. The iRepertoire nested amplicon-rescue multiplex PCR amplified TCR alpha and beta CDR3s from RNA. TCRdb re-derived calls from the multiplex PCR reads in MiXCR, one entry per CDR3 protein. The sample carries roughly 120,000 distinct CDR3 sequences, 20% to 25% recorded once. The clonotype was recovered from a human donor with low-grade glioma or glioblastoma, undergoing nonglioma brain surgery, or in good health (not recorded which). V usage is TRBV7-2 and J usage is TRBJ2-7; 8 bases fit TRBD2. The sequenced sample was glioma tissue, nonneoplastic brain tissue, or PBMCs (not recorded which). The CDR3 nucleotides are TGTGCCAGTTCCTTAGAAGGTAGCGGGAAGTACGGGCAGTACTTC. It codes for CASSLEGSGKYGQYF.